This T cell receptor beta chain was observed in a study of control samples from healthy donors and cancer patients. Some clones are missing from TCRdb's copy, which holds only in-frame ones; the method was immunoSEQ multiplex PCR. The sample holds tens of thousands of clones, roughly 91% seen once. The sequence derives from a man in his fifties or sixties in good health. The material sequenced was blood.

The CDR3 region has the DNA TGTGCCAGTAGCCTGGGGCAGGTCAATCAGCCCCAGCATTTT. Translating gives CASSLGQVNQPQHF. V gene TRBV19 combines with J gene TRBJ1-5, with D possibly being TRBD1 (5 bases). The CDR3 is made up of 14 amino acids. The germline CDR1 and CDR2 sequences are LNHDA and SQIVND (reference sequence). The V gene lost 6 bases and the J gene lost 3 bases, with 12 bases spanning the gap.